Listed below are T cell receptor beta chains from one sample, sequenced in a study of blood T cell repertoires in COVID-19. Data came from immunoSEQ multiplex PCR; TCRdb stores just in-frame clones and leaves some out. The sample lists fewer than 450,000 clones, about nine tenths occurring once. Sequencing was performed on peripheral blood. The receptor set was obtained from a woman aged 65 to 85 with COVID-19, enrolled during active disease. CDR3s include the opening cysteine and the closing phenylalanine or tryptophan. The order of the fields is J gene, clone size, D gene, CDR3 length, V gene, CDR3 DNA, CDR3 protein. A D gene is named only where the DNA matches it firmly. A clone size is listed for some rows: how often the clone was seen (once, few, many), or a class if it is expanded.

J gene: TRBJ2-5; clone size: NA; D gene: TRBD2; CDR3 length: 14; V gene: TRBV5-5; CDR3 DNA: TGTGCCAGCAGCTTTACTAGCGTCAAAGAGACCCAGTACTTC; CDR3 protein: CASSFTSVKETQYF
J gene: TRBJ2-7; clone size: once; D gene: TRBD1; CDR3 length: 14; V gene: TRBV14; CDR3 DNA: TGTGCCAGCAGCCTAACAGGGGGCTCCTACGAGCAGTACTTC; CDR3 protein: CASSLTGGSYEQYF
J gene: TRBJ2-7; clone size: NA; D gene: NA; CDR3 length: 16; V gene: TRBV21-1; CDR3 DNA: TGTGCCAGCACCCTTATGGGGGCCCCTGGGGAATACGAGCAGTACTTC; CDR3 protein: CASTLMGAPGEYEQYF
J gene: TRBJ1-4; clone size: NA; D gene: NA; CDR3 length: 14; V gene: TRBV9; CDR3 DNA: TGTGCCAGCAGCACGCCGGGGGATAATGAAAAACTGTTTTTT; CDR3 protein: CASSTPGDNEKLFF
J gene: TRBJ2-3; clone size: NA; D gene: NA; CDR3 length: 16; V gene: TRBV28; CDR3 DNA: TGTGCCAGCAGTTCGCTAGACGGGGAAAGGACAGATACGCAGTATTTT; CDR3 protein: CASSSLDGERTDTQYF
J gene: TRBJ1-4; clone size: NA; D gene: NA; CDR3 length: 15; V gene: TRBV19; CDR3 DNA: TGTGCCAGTAGTACCGCACAGGGCATAGGTGAAAAACTGTTTTTT; CDR3 protein: CASSTAQGIGEKLFF
J gene: TRBJ1-2; clone size: NA; D gene: TRBD1; CDR3 length: 14; V gene: TRBV19; CDR3 DNA: TGTGCCAGTACTAGACAGGGGTCGGACTATGGCTACACCTTC; CDR3 protein: CASTRQGSDYGYTF
J gene: TRBJ1-1; clone size: once; D gene: NA; CDR3 length: 14; V gene: TRBV5-8; CDR3 DNA: TGTGCCAGCAGCCCCTCTCGGGGATACGCTGAAGCTTTCTTT; CDR3 protein: CASSPSRGYAEAFF
J gene: TRBJ2-5; clone size: NA; D gene: NA; CDR3 length: 14; V gene: TRBV7-2; CDR3 DNA: TGTGCCAGCACGAGTGGGCCAATCCAAGAGACCCAGTACTTC; CDR3 protein: CASTSGPIQETQYF
J gene: TRBJ2-7; clone size: NA; D gene: NA; CDR3 length: 17; V gene: TRBV5-1; CDR3 DNA: TGCGCCAGCAGCTTGGGGACAGGTCGCGGGATCCTCTACGAGCAGTACTTC; CDR3 protein: CASSLGTGRGILYEQYF
J gene: TRBJ1-2; clone size: NA; D gene: NA; CDR3 length: 16; V gene: TRBV6-5; CDR3 DNA: TGTGCCAGCAGTTCCAAACGACAGGTTGCTAACTATGGCTACACCTTC; CDR3 protein: CASSSKRQVANYGYTF
J gene: TRBJ1-1; clone size: few; D gene: TRBD1; CDR3 length: 15; V gene: TRBV5-1; CDR3 DNA: TGCGCCAGAAAACGGGACAGGGGCGAACTTACTGAAGCTTTCTTT; CDR3 protein: CARKRDRGELTEAFF
J gene: TRBJ2-6; clone size: NA; D gene: NA; CDR3 length: 15; V gene: TRBV7-2; CDR3 DNA: TGTGCCAGCAGCTTCAGGGAGGATGGGGCCAACGTCCTGACTTTC; CDR3 protein: CASSFREDGANVLTF
J gene: TRBJ1-1; clone size: NA; D gene: NA; CDR3 length: 14; V gene: TRBV27; CDR3 DNA: TGTGCCAGCAGTTCCCACCGGGGGAGCACTGAAGCTTTCTTT; CDR3 protein: CASSSHRGSTEAFF
J gene: TRBJ1-3; clone size: once; D gene: NA; CDR3 length: 14; V gene: TRBV5-1; CDR3 DNA: TGCGCCAGCAGCCTAGGGGTGACTGGAAACACCATATATTTT; CDR3 protein: CASSLGVTGNTIYF
J gene: TRBJ1-1; clone size: NA; D gene: NA; CDR3 length: 13; V gene: TRBV6-1; CDR3 DNA: TGTGCCAGCAGTGAAAGGGGAAACACTGAAGCTTTCTTT; CDR3 protein: CASSERGNTEAFF
J gene: TRBJ2-5; clone size: NA; D gene: NA; CDR3 length: 15; V gene: TRBV2; CDR3 DNA: TGTGCCACCATAGGCGGGACGACGGGGGTGGAGACCCAGTACTTC; CDR3 protein: CATIGGTTGVETQYF
J gene: TRBJ2-7; clone size: once; D gene: TRBD1; CDR3 length: 14; V gene: TRBV5-1; CDR3 DNA: TGCGCCAGCAGTTCCGGGACAGGGACCTACGAGCAGTACTTC; CDR3 protein: CASSSGTGTYEQYF
J gene: TRBJ1-6; clone size: NA; D gene: TRBD1; CDR3 length: 21; V gene: TRBV5-1; CDR3 DNA: TGCGCCAGCAGCTCGGGCCCTCAAGGGGGCTCCCAGGGAATCTATAATTCACCCCTCCACTTT; CDR3 protein: CASSSGPQGGSQGIYNSPLHF
J gene: TRBJ1-1; clone size: once; D gene: TRBD1; CDR3 length: 15; V gene: TRBV29-1; CDR3 DNA: TGCAGCGCTGGCGGGACAGGGGGAAGGGGTACTGAAGCTTTCTTT; CDR3 protein: CSAGGTGGRGTEAFF
J gene: TRBJ1-1; clone size: few; D gene: NA; CDR3 length: 13; V gene: TRBV30; CDR3 DNA: TGTGCCTGCCGTCTGGAGGGGTTCACTGAAGCTTTCTTT; CDR3 protein: CACRLEGFTEAFF
J gene: TRBJ1-6; clone size: once; D gene: NA; CDR3 length: 17; V gene: TRBV5-6; CDR3 DNA: TGTGCCAGCAGCTTGCTCGGGCAGGGCTCCTATAATTCACCCCTCCACTTT; CDR3 protein: CASSLLGQGSYNSPLHF
J gene: TRBJ1-2; clone size: NA; D gene: NA; CDR3 length: 14; V gene: TRBV6-5; CDR3 DNA: TGTGCCAGCAGTTACTCCCCACGCAGCTATGGCTACACCTTC; CDR3 protein: CASSYSPRSYGYTF
J gene: TRBJ1-4; clone size: NA; D gene: NA; CDR3 length: 15; V gene: TRBV6-5; CDR3 DNA: TGTGCCAGCAGTTACCGGAGCCTCCGGGGGAGAAAACTGTTTTTT; CDR3 protein: CASSYRSLRGRKLFF
J gene: TRBJ1-2; clone size: once; D gene: NA; CDR3 length: 14; V gene: TRBV28; CDR3 DNA: TGTGCCAGCAGTCCCCTGGGGCAGAACTATGGCTACACCTTC; CDR3 protein: CASSPLGQNYGYTF
J gene: TRBJ1-4; clone size: few; D gene: NA; CDR3 length: 15; V gene: TRBV5-1; CDR3 DNA: TGCGCCAGCAGCTTGGTATTCCCTACGGGGGAAAAACTGTTTTTT; CDR3 protein: CASSLVFPTGEKLFF
J gene: TRBJ2-5; clone size: few; D gene: TRBD1; CDR3 length: 13; V gene: TRBV6-6; CDR3 DNA: TGTGCCAGCAGTCCCGACAGGGCAGAGACCCAGTACTTC; CDR3 protein: CASSPDRAETQYF
J gene: TRBJ2-7; clone size: NA; D gene: TRBD1; CDR3 length: 17; V gene: TRBV4-1; CDR3 DNA: TGCGCCAGCAGCCGCCAACCCGGGACAGGGGTTTCCTACGAGCAGTACTTC; CDR3 protein: CASSRQPGTGVSYEQYF
J gene: TRBJ2-7; clone size: NA; D gene: TRBD2; CDR3 length: 14; V gene: TRBV5-1; CDR3 DNA: TGCGCCAGCAGCTTGGGAGCGGGGAACTACGAGCAGTACTTC; CDR3 protein: CASSLGAGNYEQYF
J gene: TRBJ2-3; clone size: NA; D gene: NA; CDR3 length: 11; V gene: TRBV20-1; CDR3 DNA: TGCAGTGCTAGCGACATCCCAGTTGTGTATTTT; CDR3 protein: CSASDIPVVYF
J gene: TRBJ2-7; clone size: NA; D gene: NA; CDR3 length: 15; V gene: TRBV7-8; CDR3 DNA: TGTGCCAGCAGCTTAGTTTCAGGGGGGACCTACGAGCAGTACTTC; CDR3 protein: CASSLVSGGTYEQYF
J gene: TRBJ1-2; clone size: NA; D gene: TRBD1; CDR3 length: 15; V gene: TRBV10-3; CDR3 DNA: TGTGCCATCAGCACTAAGACAGGGCAAGTTGATGGCTACACCTTC; CDR3 protein: CAISTKTGQVDGYTF
J gene: TRBJ1-6; clone size: NA; D gene: TRBD1; CDR3 length: 15; V gene: TRBV28; CDR3 DNA: TGTGCCAGCAGGGACAGGGCGCTAGGGAATTCACCCCTCCACTTT; CDR3 protein: CASRDRALGNSPLHF
J gene: TRBJ1-1; clone size: NA; D gene: TRBD1; CDR3 length: 15; V gene: TRBV5-1; CDR3 DNA: TGCGCCAGCACACCTTCGACCACAGGGGGCACTGAAGCTTTCTTT; CDR3 protein: CASTPSTTGGTEAFF
J gene: TRBJ2-1; clone size: NA; D gene: NA; CDR3 length: 12; V gene: TRBV11-2; CDR3 DNA: TGTGCCAGCAGCTACCGACTGGGTGAGCAGTTCTTC; CDR3 protein: CASSYRLGEQFF
J gene: TRBJ2-1; clone size: NA; D gene: NA; CDR3 length: 16; V gene: TRBV3-1/TRBV3-2; CDR3 DNA: TGTGCCAGCAGCCAAGATCTTCTTCGCTCCTACAATGAGCAGTTCTTC; CDR3 protein: CASSQDLLRSYNEQFF
J gene: TRBJ2-7; clone size: NA; D gene: TRBD1; CDR3 length: 17; V gene: TRBV7-8; CDR3 DNA: TGTGCCAGCAGCTTCCGGACAGGCCAAACCACACCCTACGAGCAGTACTTC; CDR3 protein: CASSFRTGQTTPYEQYF
J gene: TRBJ2-1; clone size: NA; D gene: NA; CDR3 length: 15; V gene: TRBV2; CDR3 DNA: TGTGCCAGCAGTGGGTATGGGGGGGCCGACAATGAGCAGTTCTTC; CDR3 protein: CASSGYGGADNEQFF
J gene: TRBJ2-5; clone size: NA; D gene: TRBD2; CDR3 length: 16; V gene: TRBV18; CDR3 DNA: TGTGCCAGCTCACCAGCCCTAGCGGGGGGCCAGGGGACCCAGTACTTC; CDR3 protein: CASSPALAGGQGTQYF
J gene: TRBJ1-2; clone size: NA; D gene: NA; CDR3 length: 16; V gene: TRBV7-9; CDR3 DNA: TGTGCCAGCAGGCCTCCCCCTGGACAGACTTTATTAGGCTACACCTTC; CDR3 protein: CASRPPPGQTLLGYTF
J gene: TRBJ1-3; clone size: NA; D gene: TRBD1; CDR3 length: 15; V gene: TRBV5-1; CDR3 DNA: TGCGCCAGCAGCTTGTGGCAGGGGGAAGGAAACACCATATATTTT; CDR3 protein: CASSLWQGEGNTIYF
J gene: TRBJ1-6; clone size: NA; D gene: NA; CDR3 length: 17; V gene: TRBV11-2; CDR3 DNA: TGTGCCAGCAGCTTAGTCTCGTGGCGGATCAATAATTCACCCCTCCACTTT; CDR3 protein: CASSLVSWRINNSPLHF
J gene: TRBJ2-5; clone size: NA; D gene: TRBD1; CDR3 length: 13; V gene: TRBV10-1; CDR3 DNA: TGCGCCAGCAGTCCAGGACAGGGTGAGACCCAGTACTTC; CDR3 protein: CASSPGQGETQYF
J gene: TRBJ1-6; clone size: NA; D gene: NA; CDR3 length: 15; V gene: TRBV7-9; CDR3 DNA: TGTGCCAGCAGCCCAAGGGGGGGTCTTAATTCACCCCTCCACTTT; CDR3 protein: CASSPRGGLNSPLHF
J gene: TRBJ1-1; clone size: NA; D gene: NA; CDR3 length: 11; V gene: TRBV30; CDR3 DNA: TGTGCCTGGAAAAACGGACTTGAAGCTTTCTTT; CDR3 protein: CAWKNGLEAFF
J gene: TRBJ2-3; clone size: once; D gene: NA; CDR3 length: 15; V gene: TRBV5-1; CDR3 DNA: TGCGCCAGCAGCTCCGACACGGGATTCACAGATACGCAGTATTTT; CDR3 protein: CASSSDTGFTDTQYF
J gene: TRBJ2-7; clone size: NA; D gene: TRBD1; CDR3 length: 16; V gene: TRBV7-3; CDR3 DNA: TGTGCCAGCAGCCGCTTAGGGGACAGGGTGGACTACGAGCAGTACTTC; CDR3 protein: CASSRLGDRVDYEQYF
J gene: TRBJ1-2; clone size: NA; D gene: NA; CDR3 length: 13; V gene: TRBV11-2; CDR3 DNA: TGTGCCAGCAGCTCTGACGGACTCTATGGCTACACCTTC; CDR3 protein: CASSSDGLYGYTF